Here is one T cell receptor beta chain with its context. Its antigen is as yet unknown. The junction does not match germline at one end; this may be a read error. This CDR3 is built from 17 residues. Germline CDR1 is SGDLS and CDR2 is YYNGEE. The data are from a study of hypomethylating agent response in myelodysplastic syndrome. At the level of the study: Donors were myelodysplastic syndrome patients: 2 female, under 10 male. With a mean age of about 78 +/- 6.2 years, patients were most commonly cytogenetically diploid.

Authors' data handling: Of approximately 180,000 unique clonotypes, less than 2% were previously reported viral-epitope-specific in VDJdb. Sequenced by immunoSEQ multiplex PCR; TCRdb stores in-frame clones only, minus some. The V and J calls and clone size come from that table; D and trimming were worked out from the DNA. Altogether approximately 5,000 clones are present, about 80% being singletons, with the ten largest covering over 15%. Findings and caveats of the study: This small study analyzed only approximately eleven patients.

This specimen was bone marrow, taken before or after starting hypomethylating agent treatment for myelodysplastic syndrome (not recorded which). The receptor comes from a human donor with myelodysplastic syndrome. The chain combines TRBV9 with TRBJ1-1; no definite D call. This chain's CDR3 is CASSVVGGGQGNTETFF. The DNA for the CDR3 is TGTGCCAGCAGCGTAGTGGGAGGTGGCCAAGGGAACACTGAAACTTTCTTT.